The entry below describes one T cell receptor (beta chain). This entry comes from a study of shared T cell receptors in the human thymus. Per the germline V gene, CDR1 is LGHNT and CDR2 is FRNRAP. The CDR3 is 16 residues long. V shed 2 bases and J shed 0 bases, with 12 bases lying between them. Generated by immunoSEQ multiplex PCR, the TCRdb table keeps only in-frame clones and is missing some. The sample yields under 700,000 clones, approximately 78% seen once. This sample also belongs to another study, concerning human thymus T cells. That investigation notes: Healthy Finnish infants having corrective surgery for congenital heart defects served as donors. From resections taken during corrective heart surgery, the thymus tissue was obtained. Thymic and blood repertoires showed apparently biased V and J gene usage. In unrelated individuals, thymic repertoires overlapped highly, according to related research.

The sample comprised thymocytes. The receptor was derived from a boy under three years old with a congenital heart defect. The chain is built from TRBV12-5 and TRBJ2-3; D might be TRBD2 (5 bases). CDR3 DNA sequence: TGTGCTAGTGGTTTGAGGAGGAAGCCTAGCACAGATACGCAGTATTTT. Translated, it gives CASGLRRKPSTDTQYF.